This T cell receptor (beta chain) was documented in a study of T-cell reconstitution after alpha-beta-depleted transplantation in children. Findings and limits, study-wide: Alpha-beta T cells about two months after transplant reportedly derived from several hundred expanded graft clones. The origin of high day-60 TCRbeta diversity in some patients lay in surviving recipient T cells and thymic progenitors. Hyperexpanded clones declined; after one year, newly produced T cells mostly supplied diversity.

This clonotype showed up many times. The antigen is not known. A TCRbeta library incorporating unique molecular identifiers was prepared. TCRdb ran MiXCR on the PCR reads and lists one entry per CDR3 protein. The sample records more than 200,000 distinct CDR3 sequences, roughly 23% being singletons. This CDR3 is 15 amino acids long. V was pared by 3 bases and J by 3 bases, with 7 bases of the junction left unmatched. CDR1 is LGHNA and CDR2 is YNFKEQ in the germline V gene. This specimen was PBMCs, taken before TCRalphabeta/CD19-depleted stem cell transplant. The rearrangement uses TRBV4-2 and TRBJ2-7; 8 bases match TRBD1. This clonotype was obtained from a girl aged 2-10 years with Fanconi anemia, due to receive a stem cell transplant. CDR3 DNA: TGTGCCAGCAGCCAGGGATGGACAGGGCTCTACGAGCAGTACTTC. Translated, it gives CASSQGWTGLYEQYF.